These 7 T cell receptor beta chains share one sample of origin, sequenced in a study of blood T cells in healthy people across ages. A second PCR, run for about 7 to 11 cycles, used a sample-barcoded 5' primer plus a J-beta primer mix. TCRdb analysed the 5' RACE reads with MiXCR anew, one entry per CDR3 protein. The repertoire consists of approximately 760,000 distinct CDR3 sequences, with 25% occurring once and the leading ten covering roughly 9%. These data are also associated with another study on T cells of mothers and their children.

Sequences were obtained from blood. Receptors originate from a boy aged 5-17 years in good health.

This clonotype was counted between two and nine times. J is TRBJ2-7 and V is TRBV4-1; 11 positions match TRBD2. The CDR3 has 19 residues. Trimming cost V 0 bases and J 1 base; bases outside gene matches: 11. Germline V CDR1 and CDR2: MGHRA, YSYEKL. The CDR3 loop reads CASSQDSWRLAGTSYEQYF. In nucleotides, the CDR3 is TGCGCCAGCAGCCAAGATTCATGGAGACTAGCGGGAACATCCTACGAGCAGTACTTC.

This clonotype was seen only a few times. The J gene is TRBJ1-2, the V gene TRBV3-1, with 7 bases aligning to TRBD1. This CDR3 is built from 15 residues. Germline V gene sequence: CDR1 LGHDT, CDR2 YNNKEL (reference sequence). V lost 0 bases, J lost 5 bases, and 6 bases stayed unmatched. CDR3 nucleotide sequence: TGTGCCAGCAGCCAAGAAGCGACAGGGAAGTATGGCTACACCTTC. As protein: CASSQEATGKYGYTF.

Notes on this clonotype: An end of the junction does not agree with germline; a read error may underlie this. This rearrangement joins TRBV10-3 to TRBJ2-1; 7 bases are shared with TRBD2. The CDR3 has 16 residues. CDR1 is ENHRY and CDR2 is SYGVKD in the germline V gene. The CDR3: CAISESRASGYHEQFF. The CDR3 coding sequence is TGTGCCATCAGTGAGTCGAGGGCTAGCGGCTACCATGAGCAGTTCTTC.

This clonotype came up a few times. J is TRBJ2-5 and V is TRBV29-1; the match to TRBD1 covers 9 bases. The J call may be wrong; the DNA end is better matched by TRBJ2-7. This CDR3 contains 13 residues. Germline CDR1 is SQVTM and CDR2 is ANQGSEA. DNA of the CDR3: TGCAGCGTTGTAACGGACAGGGGCAACGAGCAGTACTTC. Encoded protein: CSVVTDRGNEQYF.

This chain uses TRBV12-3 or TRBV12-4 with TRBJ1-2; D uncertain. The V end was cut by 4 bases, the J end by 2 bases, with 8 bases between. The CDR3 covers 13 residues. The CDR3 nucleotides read TGTGCCAGCAGTTGGAGGGTAAACTATGGCTACACCTTC. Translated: CASSWRVNYGYTF.

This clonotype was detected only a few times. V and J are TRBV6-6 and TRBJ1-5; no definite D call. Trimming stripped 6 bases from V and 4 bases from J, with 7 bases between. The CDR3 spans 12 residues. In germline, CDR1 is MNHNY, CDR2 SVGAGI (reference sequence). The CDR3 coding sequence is TGTGCCAGCAGGCCGGATAATCAGCCCCAGCATTTT. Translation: CASRPDNQPQHF.

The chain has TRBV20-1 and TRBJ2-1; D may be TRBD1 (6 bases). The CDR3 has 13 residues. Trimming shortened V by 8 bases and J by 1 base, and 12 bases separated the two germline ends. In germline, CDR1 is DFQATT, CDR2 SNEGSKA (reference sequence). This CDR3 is CSQGLGSYNEQFF. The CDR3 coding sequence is TGCAGTCAGGGGTTGGGGTCCTACAATGAGCAGTTCTTC.